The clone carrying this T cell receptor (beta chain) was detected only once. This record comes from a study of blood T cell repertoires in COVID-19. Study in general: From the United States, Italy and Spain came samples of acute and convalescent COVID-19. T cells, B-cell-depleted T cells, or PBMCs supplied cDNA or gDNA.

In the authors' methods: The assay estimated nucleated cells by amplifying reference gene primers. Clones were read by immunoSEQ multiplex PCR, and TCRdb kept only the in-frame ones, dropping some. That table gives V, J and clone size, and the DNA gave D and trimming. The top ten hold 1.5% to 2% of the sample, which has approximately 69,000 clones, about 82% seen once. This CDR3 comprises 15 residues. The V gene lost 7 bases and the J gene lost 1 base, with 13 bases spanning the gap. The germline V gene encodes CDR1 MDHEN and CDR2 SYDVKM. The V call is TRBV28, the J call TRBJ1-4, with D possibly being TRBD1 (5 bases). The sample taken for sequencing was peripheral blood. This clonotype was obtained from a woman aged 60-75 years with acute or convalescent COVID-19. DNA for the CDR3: TGTGCCAGCACCCGCGGGGGGGGAACTAATGAAAAACTGTTTTTT. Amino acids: CASTRGGGTNEKLFF. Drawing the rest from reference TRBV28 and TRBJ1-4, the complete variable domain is DVKVTQSSRYLVKRTGEKVFLECVQDMDHENMFWYRQDPGLGLRLIYFSYDVKMKEKGDIPEGYSVSREKKERFSLILESASTNQTSMYLCASTRGGGTNEKLFFGSGTQLSVL.